The TCR beta chain under discussion was sequenced for a study of blood T cell repertoires in COVID-19. Across the study: Acute and convalescent COVID-19 specimens originated in the United States, Italy and Spain. Sources were T cells, B-cell-depleted T cells, or PBMCs; the material itself was cDNA or gDNA.

In the original processing: Amplification with reference gene primers provided the estimates of nucleated cell counts. This table comes from immunoSEQ multiplex PCR, and its TCRdb copy is limited to in-frame clones, with some not included. D and trimming were read from the DNA, whereas the V and J calls and clone size are those reported in that table. Altogether 80,000 to 95,000 clones are present, around 85% being singletons, with the ten largest covering 13% to 15%. Germline V CDR1 and CDR2: SGHNT, YENEEA. The CDR3 is 16 amino acids. V shed 1 base and J shed 7 bases, with 17 bases lying between them.

The receptor's source is a woman aged 70 to 79 with acute or convalescent COVID-19. Sequenced material: peripheral blood. The gene calls are TRBV11-3 and TRBJ1-3, with D perhaps TRBD1 (6 bases). In DNA, the CDR3 is TGTGCCAGCAGCTTAGCGGACAGCTCGGTGGGGAACACCATATATTTT. It codes for CASSLADSSVGNTIYF.